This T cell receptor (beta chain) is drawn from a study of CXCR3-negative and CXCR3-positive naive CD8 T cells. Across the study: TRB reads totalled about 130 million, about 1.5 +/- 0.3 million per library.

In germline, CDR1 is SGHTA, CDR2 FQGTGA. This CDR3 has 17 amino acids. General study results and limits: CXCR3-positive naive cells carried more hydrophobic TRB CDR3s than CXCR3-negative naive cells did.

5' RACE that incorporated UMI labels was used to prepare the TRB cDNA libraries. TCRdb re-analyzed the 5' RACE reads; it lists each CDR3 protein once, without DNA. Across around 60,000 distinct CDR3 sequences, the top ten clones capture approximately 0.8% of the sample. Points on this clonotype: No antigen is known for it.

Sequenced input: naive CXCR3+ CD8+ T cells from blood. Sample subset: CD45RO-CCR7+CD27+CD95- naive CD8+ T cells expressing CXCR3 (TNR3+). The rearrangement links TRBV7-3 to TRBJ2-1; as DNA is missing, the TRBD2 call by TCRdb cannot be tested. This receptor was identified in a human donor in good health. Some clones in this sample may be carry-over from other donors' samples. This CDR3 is CASSPHSGGGSYNEQFF.